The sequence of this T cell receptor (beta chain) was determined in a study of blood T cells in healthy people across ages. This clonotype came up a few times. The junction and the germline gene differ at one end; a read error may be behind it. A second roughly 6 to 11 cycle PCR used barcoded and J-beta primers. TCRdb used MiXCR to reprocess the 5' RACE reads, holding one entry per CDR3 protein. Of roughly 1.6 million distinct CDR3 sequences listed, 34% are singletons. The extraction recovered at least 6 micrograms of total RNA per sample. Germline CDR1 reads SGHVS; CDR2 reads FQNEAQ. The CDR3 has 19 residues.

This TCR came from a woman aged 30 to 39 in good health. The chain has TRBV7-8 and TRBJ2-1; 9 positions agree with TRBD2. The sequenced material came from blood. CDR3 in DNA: TGTGCCTGCAGTGTGACCCTTCCCCTTAGCGGGAGCAAGGGGAATGAGCAGTTCTTC. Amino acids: CACSVTLPLSGSKGNEQFF.